This TCR beta chain was obtained from a study of shared clonotypes between healthy human individuals. Across the whole study: Each donor's CD4 naive and CD4 memory cells filled three plates apiece, CD8 naive two, and CD8 memory one.

Sequencing was performed with immunoSEQ multiplex PCR; in TCRdb, only in-frame clones are kept and a portion is missing. This table holds 550,000 to 650,000 clones, 90% to 97% found once. Terminally differentiated effector memory CD45RA+ cells were excluded by CCR7 positive selection of CD45RO-negative cells. The CDR3 contains 19 residues. After removal of 4 bases from V and 4 bases from J, the junction contained 15 bases not matched to a gene. From germline, CDR1 is LGHNA and CDR2 YNFKEQ. The receptor was isolated from a woman in her 30s in good health. The genes are TRBV4-2 and TRBJ2-1; 11 nucleotides align to TRBD2. The material sequenced was naive CD8+ T cells sorted from blood. In DNA form, the CDR3 reads TGTGCCAGCAGCCCCCTTCCCGGTAGTGGGACTAGCGGATACAATGAGCAGTTCTTC. It translates to CASSPLPGSGTSGYNEQFF.